This is a list of T cell receptor beta chains from one sample in a study of shared clonotypes between healthy human individuals. Profiling relied on immunoSEQ multiplex PCR, and the TCRdb table lists in-frame clones only, not all of them. The table shows some 240,000 clones, with 50% to 80% occurring only once. The sequencing input was memory CD4+ T cells sorted from blood. The receptors originated from a man aged 30-40 years in good health. Each CDR3 is given with its conserved first and last residue. A D gene is named only where the DNA matches it firmly. Not every row has a clone size; where given, it reads once, few, many or a size class.

>TRBJ2-1|.|.|TRBV28
TGTGCCAGTCGGGAAAGCTCCTACAATGAGCAGTTCTTC
CASRESSYNEQFF
>TRBJ2-7|.|many|TRBV7-6
TGTGCCAGCAGCGGTTACAAGACAAACGAGCAGTACTTC
CASSGYKTNEQYF
>TRBJ1-2|.|.|TRBV6-4
TGTGCCAGCAGTGAATTCCGGGGGCCTAACTATGGCTACACCTTC
CASSEFRGPNYGYTF
>TRBJ2-7|TRBD2|.|TRBV4-3
TGCGCCAGCAGCCAAGATGCGGCGGGAGCCCTTGGCGAGCAGTACTTC
CASSQDAAGALGEQYF
>TRBJ2-1|TRBD2|.|TRBV5-1
TGCGCCAGCAGCTGGGTTACTAGCGGGAGACAAGATGAGCAGTTCTTC
CASSWVTSGRQDEQFF
>TRBJ2-3|TRBD2|.|TRBV4-1
TGCGCCAGCAGCCACGTCTTGGCGGGAGGCCGAGATACGCAGTATTTT
CASSHVLAGGRDTQYF
>TRBJ1-5|.|few|TRBV28
TGTGCCAGCAGTTTATGGGGCCCTCAGCCCCAGCATTTT
CASSLWGPQPQHF
>TRBJ1-1|.|.|TRBV12-5
TGTGCTAGTGGTTTTACTCATGGGACTGAAGCTTTCTTT
CASGFTHGTEAFF
>TRBJ2-7|TRBD1|.|TRBV10-2
TGCGCCAGCAGTGAACCCGGACAGGGCTACGAGCAGTACTTC
CASSEPGQGYEQYF
>TRBJ2-5|TRBD2|.|TRBV7-2
TGTGCCAGCAGCTCCGGGACTAGACACCAAGAGACCCAGTACTTC
CASSSGTRHQETQYF
>TRBJ1-2|TRBD1|few|TRBV5-1
TGCGCCAGCAGCTTGGCCGGGGGACAGGGTGGGAGCTACACCTTC
CASSLAGGQGGSYTF
>TRBJ2-3|TRBD1|.|TRBV11-2
TGTGCCAGCAGCCGGGCGGGACAGGCCATCACAGATACGCAGTATTTT
CASSRAGQAITDTQYF
>TRBJ2-1|.|.|TRBV4-2
TGTGCCAGCAGCCAAGAGATCGGGATGAGGCTGTTCTTC
CASSQEIGMRLFF
>TRBJ2-1|TRBD2|many|TRBV28
TGTGCCAGCAGTTTATTAGGGACTACCACCTTCAATGAGCAGTTCTTC
CASSLLGTTTFNEQFF
>TRBJ2-3|.|many|TRBV27
TGTGCCAGCAGCCCCACAGATACGCAGTATTTT
CASSPTDTQYF
>TRBJ2-7|.|.|TRBV11-2
TGTGCCAGCAGCTTAGTCGGACAGAAGGTCTACGAGCAGTACTTC
CASSLVGQKVYEQYF
>TRBJ2-1|TRBD2|.|TRBV9
TGTGCCAGCAGCCCGATGACTAGCGGGAGAAGGGGTGAGCAGTTCTTC
CASSPMTSGRRGEQFF
>TRBJ2-5|.|.|TRBV20-1
TGCAGTGCTAGAGTGCAACAGACCCAGTACTTC
CSARVQQTQYF
>TRBJ2-1|TRBD1|few|TRBV4-2
TGTGCCAGCAGCCTAGGACAGGCTCGCTACAATGAGCAGTTCTTC
CASSLGQARYNEQFF
>TRBJ2-2|TRBD2|few|TRBV7-2
TGTGCCAGCACCAGGACTAGCAGTCTGACCGGGGAGCTGTTTTTT
CASTRTSSLTGELFF
>TRBJ1-4|.|.|TRBV9
TGTGCCAGCAGCGCACAGAGCTCTAATGAAAAACTGTTTTTT
CASSAQSSNEKLFF
>TRBJ2-1|.|many|TRBV15
TGTGCCACGGGGGGTGGGAGGTCCTACAATGAGCAGTTCTTC
CATGGGRSYNEQFF
>TRBJ2-7|.|once|TRBV10-3
TGTGCCATCAGTGTTCGGGGGGCTGGCGAGCAGTACTTC
CAISVRGAGEQYF
>TRBJ2-6|.|.|TRBV2
TGTGCCAGCAGTGAGACAGGCCCGTCTGGGGCCAACGTCCTGACTTTC
CASSETGPSGANVLTF
>TRBJ2-7|.|.|TRBV28
TGTGCCAGCCAGTATGGATACGAGCAGTACTTC
CASQYGYEQYF
>TRBJ1-5|.|.|TRBV6-5
TGTGCCAGCAGAGCCGGGACAACCCATCAGCCCCAGCATTTT
CASRAGTTHQPQHF
>TRBJ2-3|.|.|TRBV4-3
TGCGCCAGCAGCCAAGATGGGAACAGGGGGCGCATTGGGACTAGGCTAGATACGCAGTATTTT
CASSQDGNRGRIGTRLDTQYF
>TRBJ2-7|.|.|TRBV5-1
TGCGCCAGCAGCCCGGGACCCGCCGGGGAGCAGTACTTC
CASSPGPAGEQYF
>TRBJ2-1|.|.|TRBV15
TGTGCCACCAGCCCTAGGTCCGGCCATCCCCAGTTCTTC
CATSPRSGHPQFF
>TRBJ2-5|.|.|TRBV29-1
TGCAGCGTTGAAGGCGGGATTGGGGAGACCCAGTACTTC
CSVEGGIGETQYF
>TRBJ2-1|.|few|TRBV7-9
TGTGCCAGCAGCTTAGGCCTCGGCGGGGATGAGCAGTTCTTC
CASSLGLGGDEQFF
>TRBJ2-1|.|.|TRBV5-1
TGCGCCAGCAGCACTAGCGTAGGGGGTTACAATGAGCAGTTCTTC
CASSTSVGGYNEQFF
>TRBJ2-5|.|many|TRBV27
TGTGCCAGCAGTTTACTTACGACAAAGGGCGCGGAGACCCAGTACTTC
CASSLLTTKGAETQYF
>TRBJ1-1|.|.|TRBV25-1
TGTGCCAGCAGCCCGAGGCGTGCGGCCAACACTGAAGCTTTCTTT
CASSPRRAANTEAFF
>TRBJ1-4|.|.|TRBV19
TGTGCCAGTAGTAGTTCGGCGGGTCCAAATGAAAAACTGTTTTTT
CASSSSAGPNEKLFF
>TRBJ2-1|TRBD2|once|TRBV7-2
TGTGCCAGCAGCTTAGCGGGTAGCGGGAAGGTCGGGTATGAGCAGTTCTTC
CASSLAGSGKVGYEQFF
>TRBJ2-7|TRBD2|.|TRBV19
TGTGCCAGTAGTAGCCAGCGGGGGTCCTACGAGCAGTACTTC
CASSSQRGSYEQYF
>TRBJ2-1|TRBD2|once|TRBV19
TGTGCCAGTAGTATCCTAGCGGGAGCTGGCAATGAGCAGTTCTTC
CASSILAGAGNEQFF
>TRBJ2-1|TRBD1|.|TRBV4-3
TGCGCCAGCAGCCCGACCGAAGGGGGCTTCTACAATGAGCAGTTCTTC
CASSPTEGGFYNEQFF
>TRBJ2-7|TRBD2|.|TRBV5-8
TGTGCCAGCAGCTGGACCGCGGGACTACTATCCTACGAGCAGTACTTC
CASSWTAGLLSYEQYF
>TRBJ2-6|TRBD2|.|TRBV5-6
TGTGCCAGCAGCTTACGGGGGGCTGGGGCCAACGTCCTGACTTTC
CASSLRGAGANVLTF
>TRBJ2-5|.|few|TRBV9
TGTGCCAGCAGCGTAGGCACCTACCAAGAGACCCAGTACTTC
CASSVGTYQETQYF
>TRBJ1-5|TRBD1|few|TRBV6-5
TGTGCCACCTCAGGGGGAAGGAATCAGCCCCAGCATTTT
CATSGGRNQPQHF
>TRBJ2-5|TRBD1|once|TRBV7-8
TGTGCCAGCAGCCCAACAGGGGGCGAGACCCAGTACTTC
CASSPTGGETQYF
>TRBJ1-2|.|once|TRBV5-5
TGTGCCAGCAGCCGTGAGGGGCACTCGTCTAACTATGGCTACACCTTC
CASSREGHSSNYGYTF
>TRBJ2-2|TRBD2|few|TRBV29-1
TGCAGCGTTGCCGGGAGGGTTTCCGGGGAGCTGTTTTTT
CSVAGRVSGELFF
>TRBJ1-5|.|.|TRBV28
TGTGCCAGCAGTTTTAGGGTAGGACAGCCCCAGCATTTT
CASSFRVGQPQHF
>TRBJ2-7|TRBD2|.|TRBV5-1
TGCGCCAGCAGCTTCGGCGGGAGCTCCTACGAGCAGTACTTC
CASSFGGSSYEQYF
>TRBJ1-2|.|few|TRBV5-8
TGTGCCAGCAGCTCCGGCCGGGGTATGGGCGGCTACACCTTC
CASSSGRGMGGYTF